The clone carrying this T cell receptor (beta chain) was counted between two and nine times. What it binds is unknown. The sample is drawn from a study of response to subunit inactivated influenza vaccine. MiXCR, run by TCRdb on the RT-PCR reads, gives a single entry per CDR3 protein. Counted here are 710,000 or so distinct CDR3 sequences, around 16% occurring once; the ten biggest clones make up under 14%. The study, taken as a whole, reports: The authors offered the suggestion that each seasonal influenza vaccination recruits few new T cells.

The CDR3 covers 14 residues. Germline values: CDR1 LGHNA, CDR2 YNFKEQ. With 4 bases clipped from V and 6 bases from J, the junction kept 8 bases outside the gene matches. The material sequenced was PBMCs from blood, taken about 11 days after vaccination. The rearrangement links TRBV4-2 to TRBJ1-1; 7 nucleotides line up with TRBD1. This TCR was recovered from a man aged 45-65 years who received an inactivated influenza vaccine. DNA of the CDR3: TGTGCCAGCAGCCGAATACAGGGGATCCCTGAAGCTTTCTTT. This gives the protein CASSRIQGIPEAFF.